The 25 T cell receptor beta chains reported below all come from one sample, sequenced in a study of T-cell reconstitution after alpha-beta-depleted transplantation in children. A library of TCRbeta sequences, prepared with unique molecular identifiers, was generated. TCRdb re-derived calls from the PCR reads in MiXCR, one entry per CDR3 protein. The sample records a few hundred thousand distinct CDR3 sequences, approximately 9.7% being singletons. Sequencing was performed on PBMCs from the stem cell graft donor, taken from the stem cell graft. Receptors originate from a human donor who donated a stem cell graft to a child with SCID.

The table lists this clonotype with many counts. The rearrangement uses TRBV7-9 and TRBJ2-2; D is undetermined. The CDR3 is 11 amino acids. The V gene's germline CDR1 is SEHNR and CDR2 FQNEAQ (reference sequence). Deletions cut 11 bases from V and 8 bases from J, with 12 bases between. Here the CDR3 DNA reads TGTGCCCTCGGTGACGGGGGGGAGCTGTTTTTT. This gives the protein CALGDGGELFF.

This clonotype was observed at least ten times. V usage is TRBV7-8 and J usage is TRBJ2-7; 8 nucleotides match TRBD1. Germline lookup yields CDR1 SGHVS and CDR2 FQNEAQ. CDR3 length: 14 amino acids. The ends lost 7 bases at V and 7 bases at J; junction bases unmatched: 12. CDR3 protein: CASKPRQGPLEQYF. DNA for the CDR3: TGTGCCAGCAAGCCGAGACAGGGGCCGTTAGAGCAGTACTTC.

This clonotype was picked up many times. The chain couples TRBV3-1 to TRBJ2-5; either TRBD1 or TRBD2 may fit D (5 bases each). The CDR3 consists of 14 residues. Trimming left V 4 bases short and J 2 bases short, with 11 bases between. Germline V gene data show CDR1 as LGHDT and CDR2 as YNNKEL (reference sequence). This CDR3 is CASSPGALQETQYF. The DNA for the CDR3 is TGTGCCAGCAGCCCCGGGGCCCTTCAAGAGACCCAGTACTTC.

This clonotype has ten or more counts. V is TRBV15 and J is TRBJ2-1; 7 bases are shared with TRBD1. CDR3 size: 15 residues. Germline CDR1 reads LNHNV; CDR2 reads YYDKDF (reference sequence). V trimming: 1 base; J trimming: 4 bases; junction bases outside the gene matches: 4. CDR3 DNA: TGTGCCACCAGCAGAGGTCGGGACAGTTACAATGAGCAGTTCTTC. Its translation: CATSRGRDSYNEQFF. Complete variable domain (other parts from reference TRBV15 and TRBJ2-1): DAMVIQNPRYQVTQFGKPVTLSCSQTLNHNVMYWYQQKSSQAPKLLFHYYDKDFNNEADTPDNFQSRRPNTSFCFLDIRSPGLGDTAMYLCATSRGRDSYNEQFFGPGTRLTVL.

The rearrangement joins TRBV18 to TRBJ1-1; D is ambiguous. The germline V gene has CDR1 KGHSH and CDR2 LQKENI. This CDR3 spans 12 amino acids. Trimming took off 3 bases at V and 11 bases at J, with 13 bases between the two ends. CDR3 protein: CASSPNGEKAFF. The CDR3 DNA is TGTGCCAGCTCACCGAATGGGGAAAAGGCTTTCTTT.

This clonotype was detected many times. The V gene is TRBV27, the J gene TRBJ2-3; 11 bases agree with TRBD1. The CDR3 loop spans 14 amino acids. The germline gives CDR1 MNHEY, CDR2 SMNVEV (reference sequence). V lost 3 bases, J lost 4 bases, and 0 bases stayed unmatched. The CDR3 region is CASSLGQGADTQYF. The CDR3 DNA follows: TGTGCCAGCAGTTTGGGACAGGGGGCAGATACGCAGTATTTT.

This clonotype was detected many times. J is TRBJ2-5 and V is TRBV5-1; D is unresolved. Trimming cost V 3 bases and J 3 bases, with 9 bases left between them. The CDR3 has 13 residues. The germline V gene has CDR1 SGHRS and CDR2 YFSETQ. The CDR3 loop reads CASSSPGEETQYF. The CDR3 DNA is TGCGCCAGCAGCTCCCCTGGGGAAGAGACCCAGTACTTC. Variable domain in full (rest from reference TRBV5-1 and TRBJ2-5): KAGVTQTPRYLIKTRGQQVTLSCSPISGHRSVSWYQQTPGQGLQFLFEYFSETQRNKGNFPGRFSGRQFSNSRSEMNVSTLELGDSALYLCASSSPGEETQYFGPGTRLLVL.

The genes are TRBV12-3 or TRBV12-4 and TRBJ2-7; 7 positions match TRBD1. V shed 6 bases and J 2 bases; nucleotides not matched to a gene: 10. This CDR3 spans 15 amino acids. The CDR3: CASSIKGQTPYEQYF. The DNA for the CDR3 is TGTGCCAGCAGCATAAAGGGACAGACCCCCTACGAGCAGTACTTC.

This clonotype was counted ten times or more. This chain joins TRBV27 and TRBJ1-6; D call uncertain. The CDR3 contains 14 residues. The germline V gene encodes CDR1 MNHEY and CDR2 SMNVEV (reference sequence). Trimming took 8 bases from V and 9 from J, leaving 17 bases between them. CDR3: CASRRILSGSPLHF. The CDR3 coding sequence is TGTGCCAGCCGTAGGATCCTCTCGGGTTCACCCCTCCACTTT.

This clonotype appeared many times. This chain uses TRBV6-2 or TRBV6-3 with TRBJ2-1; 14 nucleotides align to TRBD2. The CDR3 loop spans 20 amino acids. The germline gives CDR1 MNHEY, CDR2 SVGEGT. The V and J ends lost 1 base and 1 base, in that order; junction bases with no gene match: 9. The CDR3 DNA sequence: TGTGCCAGCAGTTACTTTATGACTAGCGGGGGGGCCGGGTCCTACAATGAGCAGTTCTTC. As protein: CASSYFMTSGGAGSYNEQFF.

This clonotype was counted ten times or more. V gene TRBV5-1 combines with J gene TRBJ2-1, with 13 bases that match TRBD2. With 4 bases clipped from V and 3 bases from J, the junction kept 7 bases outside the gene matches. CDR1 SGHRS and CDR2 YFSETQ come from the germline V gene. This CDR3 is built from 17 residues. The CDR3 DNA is TGCGCCAGCAGCCCCGGGACTAGCGGGGTCCTCTACAATGAGCAGTTCTTC. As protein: CASSPGTSGVLYNEQFF.

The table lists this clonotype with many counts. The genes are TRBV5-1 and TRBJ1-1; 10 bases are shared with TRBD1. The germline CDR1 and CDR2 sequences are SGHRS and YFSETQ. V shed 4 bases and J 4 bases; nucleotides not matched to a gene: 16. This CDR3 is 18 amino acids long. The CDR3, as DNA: TGCGCCAGCAGCCATCGACAGGGGGCGAGGTACCGGCTCACTGAAGCTTTCTTT. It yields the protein CASSHRQGARYRLTEAFF.

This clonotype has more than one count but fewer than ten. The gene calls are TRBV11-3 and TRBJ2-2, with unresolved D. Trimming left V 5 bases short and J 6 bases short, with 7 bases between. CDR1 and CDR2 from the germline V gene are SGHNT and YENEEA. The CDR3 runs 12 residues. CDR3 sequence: CASSPRSGELFF. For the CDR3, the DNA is TGTGCCAGCAGCCCCCGATCCGGGGAGCTGTTTTTT.

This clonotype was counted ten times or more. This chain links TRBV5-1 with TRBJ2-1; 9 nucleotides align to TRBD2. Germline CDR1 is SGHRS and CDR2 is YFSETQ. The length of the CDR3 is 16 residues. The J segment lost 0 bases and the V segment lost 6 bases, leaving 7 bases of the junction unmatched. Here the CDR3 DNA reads TGCGCCAGCACCAGACTAGCGGAGGGCTCCTACAATGAGCAGTTCTTC. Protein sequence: CASTRLAEGSYNEQFF.

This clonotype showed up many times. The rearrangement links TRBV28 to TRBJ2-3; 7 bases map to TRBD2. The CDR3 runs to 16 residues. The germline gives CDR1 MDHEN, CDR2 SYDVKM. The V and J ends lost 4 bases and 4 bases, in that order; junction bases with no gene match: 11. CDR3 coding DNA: TGTGCCAGCAGTTCCAAAGCGGGGTCCACCGCAGATACGCAGTATTTT. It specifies CASSSKAGSTADTQYF.

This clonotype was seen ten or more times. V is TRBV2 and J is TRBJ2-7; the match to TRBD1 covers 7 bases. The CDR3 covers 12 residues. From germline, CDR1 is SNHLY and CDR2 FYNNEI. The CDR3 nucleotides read TGTGCAGGAACAGGGGAGTCCTACGAGCAGTACTTC. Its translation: CAGTGESYEQYF.

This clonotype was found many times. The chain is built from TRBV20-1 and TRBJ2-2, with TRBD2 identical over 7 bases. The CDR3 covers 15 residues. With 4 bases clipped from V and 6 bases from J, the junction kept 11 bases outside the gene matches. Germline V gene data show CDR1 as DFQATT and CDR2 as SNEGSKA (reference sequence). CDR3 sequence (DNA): TGCAGTGCTACAAGGGATCACGGGGGGTCCGGGGAGCTGTTTTTT. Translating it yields CSATRDHGGSGELFF.

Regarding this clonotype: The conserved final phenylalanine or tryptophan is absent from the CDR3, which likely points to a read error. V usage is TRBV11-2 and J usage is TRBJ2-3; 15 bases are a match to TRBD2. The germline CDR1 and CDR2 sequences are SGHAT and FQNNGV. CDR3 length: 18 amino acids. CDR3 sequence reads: CAGSRTSGGARNTDTQYS. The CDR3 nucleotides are TGTGCCGGCAGTAGGACTAGCGGGGGGGCCAGGAACACAGATACGCAGTATTCT.

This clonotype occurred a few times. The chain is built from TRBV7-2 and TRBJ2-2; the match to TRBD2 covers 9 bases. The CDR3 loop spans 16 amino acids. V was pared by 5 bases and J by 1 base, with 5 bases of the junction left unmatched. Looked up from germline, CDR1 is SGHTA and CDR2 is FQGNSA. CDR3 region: CASSLRAGGNTGELFF. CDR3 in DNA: TGTGCCAGCAGCCTCCGAGCGGGGGGGAACACCGGGGAGCTGTTTTTT.

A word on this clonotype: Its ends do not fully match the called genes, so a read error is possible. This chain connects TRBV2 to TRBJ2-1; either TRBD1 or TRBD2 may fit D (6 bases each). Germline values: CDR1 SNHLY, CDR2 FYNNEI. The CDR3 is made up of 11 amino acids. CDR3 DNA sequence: TGTGCCAGCAGTGAAGAGGGGGGCCCCGTTTTC. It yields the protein CASSEEGGPVF.

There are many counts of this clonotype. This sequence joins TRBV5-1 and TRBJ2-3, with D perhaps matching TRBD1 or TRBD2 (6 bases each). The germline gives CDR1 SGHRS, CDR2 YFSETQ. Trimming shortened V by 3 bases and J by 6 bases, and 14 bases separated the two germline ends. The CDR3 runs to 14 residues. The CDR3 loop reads CASSYRAEGDTQYF. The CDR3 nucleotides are TGCGCCAGCAGCTACAGGGCGGAGGGGGATACGCAGTATTTT.

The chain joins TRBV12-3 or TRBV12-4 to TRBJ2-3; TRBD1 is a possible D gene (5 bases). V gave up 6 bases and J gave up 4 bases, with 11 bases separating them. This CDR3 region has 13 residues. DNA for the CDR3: TGTGCCAGCAGCCTCTGGGGCCCAGATACGCAGTATTTT. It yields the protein CASSLWGPDTQYF.

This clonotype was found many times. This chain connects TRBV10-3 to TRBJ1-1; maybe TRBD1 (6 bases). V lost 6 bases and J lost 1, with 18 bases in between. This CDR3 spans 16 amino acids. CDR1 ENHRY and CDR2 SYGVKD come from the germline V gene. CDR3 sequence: CAISHVGGASNTEAFF. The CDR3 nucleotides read TGTGCCATCAGCCACGTTGGGGGGGCCTCGAACACTGAAGCTTTCTTT.

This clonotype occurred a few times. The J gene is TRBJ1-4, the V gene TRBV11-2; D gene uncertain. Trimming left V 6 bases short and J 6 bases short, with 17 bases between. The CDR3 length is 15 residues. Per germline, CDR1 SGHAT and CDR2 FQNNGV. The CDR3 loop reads CASSYGPGLYEKLFF. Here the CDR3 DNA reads TGTGCCAGCAGTTACGGACCCGGGTTATATGAAAAACTGTTTTTT.

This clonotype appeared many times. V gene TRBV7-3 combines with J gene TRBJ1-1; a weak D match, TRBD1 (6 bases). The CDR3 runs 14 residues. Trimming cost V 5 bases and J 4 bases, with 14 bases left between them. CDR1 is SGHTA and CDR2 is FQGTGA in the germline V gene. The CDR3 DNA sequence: TGTGCCAGCAGCCCGTACAGGGAACCCACTGAAGCTTTCTTT. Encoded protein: CASSPYREPTEAFF.